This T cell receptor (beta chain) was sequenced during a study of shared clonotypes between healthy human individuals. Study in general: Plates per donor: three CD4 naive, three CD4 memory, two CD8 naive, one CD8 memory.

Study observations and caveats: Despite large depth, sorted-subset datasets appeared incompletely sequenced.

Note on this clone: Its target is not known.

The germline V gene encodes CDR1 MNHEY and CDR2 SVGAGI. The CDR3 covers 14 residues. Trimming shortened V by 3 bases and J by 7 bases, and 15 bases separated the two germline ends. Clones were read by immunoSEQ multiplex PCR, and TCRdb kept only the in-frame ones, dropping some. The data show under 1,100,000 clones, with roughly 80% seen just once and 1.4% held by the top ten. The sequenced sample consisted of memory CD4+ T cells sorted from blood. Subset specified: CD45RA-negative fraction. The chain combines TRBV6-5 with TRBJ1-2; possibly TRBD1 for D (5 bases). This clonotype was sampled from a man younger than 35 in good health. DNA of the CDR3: TGTGCCAGCAGTTATCCCCCGGGGGTGAGTGGCTACACCTTC. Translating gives CASSYPPGVSGYTF.